The text below deals with one T cell receptor (beta chain). Its antigen is currently unknown. Data came from immunoSEQ multiplex PCR; TCRdb stores just in-frame clones and leaves some out. The table includes about 15,000 clones, less than 65% detected once. The V gene's germline CDR1 is KGHSH and CDR2 LQKENI. The germline V and J ends were trimmed by 3 bases and 1 base, with 12 bases remaining between them. This CDR3 has 16 residues. The sample originates from a study of CD4+ T cells in melanoma. Findings and caveats of the study: Neoantigen-specific CD4+ T cells in melanoma reportedly had diverse differentiation states.

This TCR came from a human donor with melanoma. The chain recombines TRBV18 with TRBJ1-4, with TRBD1 as a possible D gene (5 bases). The sample consisted of cells from a culture (not recorded whether cultured in vitro). The chain's CDR3 is CASSPQRGGTNEKLFF. The CDR3 nucleotides read TGTGCCAGCTCACCTCAACGGGGGGGAACTAATGAAAAACTGTTTTTT.